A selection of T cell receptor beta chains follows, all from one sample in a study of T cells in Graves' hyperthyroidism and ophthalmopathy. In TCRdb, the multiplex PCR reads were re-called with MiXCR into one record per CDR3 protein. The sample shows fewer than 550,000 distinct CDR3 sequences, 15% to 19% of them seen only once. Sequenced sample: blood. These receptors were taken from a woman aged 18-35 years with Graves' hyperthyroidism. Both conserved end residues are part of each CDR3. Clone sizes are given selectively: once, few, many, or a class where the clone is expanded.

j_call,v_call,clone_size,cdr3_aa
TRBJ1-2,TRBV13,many,CASSSNPGDGYTF
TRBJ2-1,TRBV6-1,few,CASSASTINEQFF
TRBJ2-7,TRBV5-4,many,CASRAGGGNEQYF
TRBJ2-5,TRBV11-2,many,CASSLELAGGTQYF
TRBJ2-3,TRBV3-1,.,CASSPLLVRPDTQYF
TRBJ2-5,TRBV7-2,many,CASSRMLSEETQYF
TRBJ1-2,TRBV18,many,CASSPPTGIYGYTF
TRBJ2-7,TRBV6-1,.,CASSPTSVGAYEQYF
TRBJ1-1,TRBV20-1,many,CSARGFSWEEAFF
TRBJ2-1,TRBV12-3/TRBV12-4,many,CASSFPGTDEQFF
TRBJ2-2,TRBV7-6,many,CASSFHAGTEINTGELFF
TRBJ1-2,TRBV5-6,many,CASWDLVRRPYGYTF
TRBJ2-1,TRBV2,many,CASRAGTGPLYNEQFF
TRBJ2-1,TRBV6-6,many,CASSYSSRTEQFF
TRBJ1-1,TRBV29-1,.,CSVGTGIAFF
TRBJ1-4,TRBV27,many,CASKERVNEKLFF
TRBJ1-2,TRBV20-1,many,CSARVPVYGYTF
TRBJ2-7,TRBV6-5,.,CASSYSTGGGSPYEQYF
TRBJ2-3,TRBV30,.,CAWSGGAASTDTQYF
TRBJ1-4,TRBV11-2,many,CASSTQGGKLFF
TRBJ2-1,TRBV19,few,CASSIGGMGWNEQFF
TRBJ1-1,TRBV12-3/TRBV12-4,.,CASSSWGREAFF
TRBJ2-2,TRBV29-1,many,CSVRTSGGTGELFF
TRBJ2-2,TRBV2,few,CASSGMVGTGELFF
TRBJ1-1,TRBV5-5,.,CASSLDPGPWGTEAFF
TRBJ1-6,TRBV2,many,CASSESPLARDSHNSPLHF
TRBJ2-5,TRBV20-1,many,CSAQGTSGRETQYF
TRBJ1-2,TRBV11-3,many,CASSLETGSAEYGYTF
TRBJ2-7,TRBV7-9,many,CASSPDPWDEQYF
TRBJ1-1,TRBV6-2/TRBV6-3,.,CASSNPSGTGRTEAFF
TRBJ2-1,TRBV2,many,CASSVGSPYNEQFF
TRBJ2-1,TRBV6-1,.,CASSAGGVGEQFF
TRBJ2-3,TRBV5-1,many,CASSLKWPVSSTDTQYF
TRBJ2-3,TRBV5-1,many,CASSLFSPTAIGGDTQYF
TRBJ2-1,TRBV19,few,CASSIGAGRTNNEQFF
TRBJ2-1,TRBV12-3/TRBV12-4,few,CASTLGADEQFF
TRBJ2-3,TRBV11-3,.,CASSLTVTSGGASGLERHRYAVF
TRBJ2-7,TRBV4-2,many,CASSQVGRNEQYF
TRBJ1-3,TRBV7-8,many,CASSREYSPLSGNTIYF
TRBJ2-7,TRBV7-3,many,CASSSRAWTRGSYEQYF
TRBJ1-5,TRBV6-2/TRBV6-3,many,CASSYSRSNQPQHF
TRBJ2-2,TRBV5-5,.,CASSPRLAGESGTGELFF
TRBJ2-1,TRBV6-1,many,CASSRGQGTVTEQFF
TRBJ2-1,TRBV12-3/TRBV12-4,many,CASSSDRESYNEQFF
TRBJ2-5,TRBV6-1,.,CASRQPAVYGETQYF
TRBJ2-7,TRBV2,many,CASSERRGGNEQYF
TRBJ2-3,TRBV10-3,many,CAISGGPGTGTRPDTQYF
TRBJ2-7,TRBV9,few,CASSAGTESFHEQYF
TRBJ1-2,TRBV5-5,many,CASSFSQDGYTF
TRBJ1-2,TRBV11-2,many,CASSPHSIANYGYTF
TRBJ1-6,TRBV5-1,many,CASSLATGHNSPLHF
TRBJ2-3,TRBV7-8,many,CASSLDPILSQYF
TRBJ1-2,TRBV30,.,CAGRGQGGIYGYTF
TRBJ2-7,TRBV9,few,CASSVGAERGYEQYF
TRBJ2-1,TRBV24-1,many,CATSDRTEQFF
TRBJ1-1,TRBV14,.,CASSQVLRGGYTEAFF
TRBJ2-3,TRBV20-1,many,CSAREQGLARTDTQYF
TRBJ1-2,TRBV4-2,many,CASSDDFEPYTGQGYGYTF
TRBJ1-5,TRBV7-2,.,CASSPDQGYNQPQHF